What follows is one T cell receptor beta chain and its context. As originally analysed: Amplified reference gene primers provided the basis for estimating nucleated cell counts. The table came from immunoSEQ multiplex PCR; TCRdb's copy has only in-frame clones and leaves some out. The V and J calls and the clone size are those of that table, but D and trimming were determined from the DNA. The data hold about 240,000 clones, with roughly nine tenths observed a single time. The sample originates from a study of blood T cell repertoires in COVID-19. The CDR3 loop spans 11 amino acids. CDR1 and CDR2 from the germline V gene are SQVTM and ANQGSEA. V lost 3 bases and J 5 bases, leaving 5 bases between the germline ends.

The chain carries TRBV29-1 and TRBJ2-1; D is unresolved. The sample taken for sequencing was peripheral blood. The sequence derives from a man in his sixties with acute or convalescent COVID-19. This CDR3 is CSVDTDNEQFF. CDR3 DNA: TGCAGCGTTGACACAGACAATGAGCAGTTCTTC.